This T cell receptor beta chain was documented in a study of control samples from healthy donors and cancer patients. This table comes from immunoSEQ multiplex PCR, and its TCRdb copy is limited to in-frame clones, with some not included. The sample lists approximately 65,000 clones, nearly 90% occurring once. Germline values: CDR1 SGHDT, CDR2 YYEEEE. The CDR3 spans 15 residues. In the case of this clone: A junction boundary mismatches the germline segment, possibly from a read error. The same CDR3 can be traced to other DNA sequences in this sample.

V is TRBV5-6 and J is TRBJ1-1; perhaps TRBD1 as D (6 bases). Sequencing input: PBMCs. The TCR was taken from a man aged 55 to 70 with lung cancer. In nucleotides, the CDR3 is TGTGCCAGCAGCTTGGCTAAACAGGGTAACACTGAAGCCTTCTTT. Translation: CASSLAKQGNTEAFF.